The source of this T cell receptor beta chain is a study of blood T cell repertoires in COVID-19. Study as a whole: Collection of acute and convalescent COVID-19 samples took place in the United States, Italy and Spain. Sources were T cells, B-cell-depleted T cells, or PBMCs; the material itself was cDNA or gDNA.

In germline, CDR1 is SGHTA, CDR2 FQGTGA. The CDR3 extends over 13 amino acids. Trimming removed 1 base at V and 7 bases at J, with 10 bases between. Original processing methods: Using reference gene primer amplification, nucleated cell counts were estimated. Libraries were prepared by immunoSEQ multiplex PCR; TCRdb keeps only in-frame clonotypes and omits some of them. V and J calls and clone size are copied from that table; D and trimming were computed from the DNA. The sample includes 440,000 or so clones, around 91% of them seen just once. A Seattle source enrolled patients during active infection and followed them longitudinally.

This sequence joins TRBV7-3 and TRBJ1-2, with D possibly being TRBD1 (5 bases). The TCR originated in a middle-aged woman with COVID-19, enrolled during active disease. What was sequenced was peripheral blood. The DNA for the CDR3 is TGTGCCAGCAGCTTAAGGCAGGGTAGTGGCTACACCTTC. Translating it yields CASSLRQGSGYTF.